This paragraph covers one TCR beta chain sequence. Its specificity is unknown. Noted time point: 10-day in vitro stimulation with candidate neoantigen peptide 6. All patients were mismatch repair deficient, assessed by either PCR or immunohistochemistry. TCRs were sequenced from a few patients responding to pembrolizumab. Cells were stimulated 10 days with each of under ten ELISpot-reactive neoantigens. The repertoire was sequenced with immunoSEQ multiplex PCR; TCRdb's copy has only in-frame clones and lacks some. The sample carries approximately 13,000 clones, around 83% recorded once. This specimen comes from a study of PD-1 blockade in mismatch repair-deficient tumors. The sequencing used cells cultured in vitro, collected from a patient treated with pembrolizumab. This TCR was sampled from an adult with mismatch repair-deficient cancer.

The CDR3 sequence is CAWRSIPLLKAFF. DNA of the CDR3: TGTGCCTGGAGAAGTATCCCTTTACTTAAAGCTTTCTTT. This chain links TRBV30 with TRBJ1-1; D gene unclear. The CDR3 length is 13 residues. V lost 3 bases, J lost 9 bases, and 17 bases lay in between. Germline assignment: CDR1 GTSNPN and CDR2 SVGIG (reference sequence).